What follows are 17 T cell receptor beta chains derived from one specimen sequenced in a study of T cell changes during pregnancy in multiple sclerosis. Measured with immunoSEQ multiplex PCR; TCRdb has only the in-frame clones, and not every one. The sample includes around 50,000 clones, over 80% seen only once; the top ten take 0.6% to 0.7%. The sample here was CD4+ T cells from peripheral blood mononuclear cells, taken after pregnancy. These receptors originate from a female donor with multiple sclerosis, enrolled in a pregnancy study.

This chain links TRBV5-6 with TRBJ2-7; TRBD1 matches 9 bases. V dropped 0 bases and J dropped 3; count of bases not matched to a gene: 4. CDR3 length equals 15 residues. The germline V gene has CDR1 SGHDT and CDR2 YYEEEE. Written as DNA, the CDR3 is TGTGCCAGCAGCTTGGGGACAGGGGTAGGCTACGAGCAGTACTTC. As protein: CASSLGTGVGYEQYF.

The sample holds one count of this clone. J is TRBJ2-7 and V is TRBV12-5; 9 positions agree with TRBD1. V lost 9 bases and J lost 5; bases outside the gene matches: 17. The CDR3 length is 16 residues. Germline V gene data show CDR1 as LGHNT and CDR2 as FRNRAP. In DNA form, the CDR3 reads TGTGCTAGGAAGTCCGCCCCAAGGGACAGGGAGGACGAGCAGTACTTC. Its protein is CARKSAPRDREDEQYF.

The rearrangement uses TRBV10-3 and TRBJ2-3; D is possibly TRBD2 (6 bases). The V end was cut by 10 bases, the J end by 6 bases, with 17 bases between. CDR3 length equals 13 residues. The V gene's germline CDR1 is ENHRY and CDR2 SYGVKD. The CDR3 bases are TGTGCCACAAAAACTCGGGGGTTGGATACGCAGTATTTT. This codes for CATKTRGLDTQYF.

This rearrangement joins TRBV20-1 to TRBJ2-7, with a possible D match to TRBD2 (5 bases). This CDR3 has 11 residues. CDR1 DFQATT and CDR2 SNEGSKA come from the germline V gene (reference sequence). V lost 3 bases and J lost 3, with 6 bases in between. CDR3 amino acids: CSASGNYEQYF. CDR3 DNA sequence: TGCAGTGCTAGCGGGAACTACGAGCAGTACTTC.

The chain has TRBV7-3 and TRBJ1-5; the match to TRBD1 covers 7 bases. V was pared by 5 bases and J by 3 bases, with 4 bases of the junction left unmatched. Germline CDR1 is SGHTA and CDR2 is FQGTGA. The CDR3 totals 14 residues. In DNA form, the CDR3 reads TGTGCCAGCAGCCCAGGGGGGAACAATCAGCCCCAGCATTTT. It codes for CASSPGGNNQPQHF.

The CDR3 DNA is TGTGCCAGCAGGGGCCCGACAGGGTTTGGCTACACCTTC. Translated, it gives CASRGPTGFGYTF. The chain has TRBV25-1 and TRBJ1-2, with TRBD1 identical over 7 bases. J lost 7 bases, V lost 6 bases, and 8 bases had no gene match. In germline, CDR1 is MGHDK, CDR2 SYGVNS. The CDR3 length is 13 residues.

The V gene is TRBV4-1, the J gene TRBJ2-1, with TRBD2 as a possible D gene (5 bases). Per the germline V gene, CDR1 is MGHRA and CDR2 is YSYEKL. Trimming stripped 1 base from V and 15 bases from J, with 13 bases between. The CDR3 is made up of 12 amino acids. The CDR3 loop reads CASSQVPGSAFF. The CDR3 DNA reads TGCGCCAGCAGCCAAGTCCCGGGGTCGGCGTTCTTC.

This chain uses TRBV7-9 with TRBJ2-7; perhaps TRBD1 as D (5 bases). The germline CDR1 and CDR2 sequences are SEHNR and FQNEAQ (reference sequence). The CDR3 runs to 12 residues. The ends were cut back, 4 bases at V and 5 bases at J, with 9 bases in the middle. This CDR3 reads CASSSKGHEQYF. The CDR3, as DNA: TGTGCCAGCAGCTCGAAGGGGCACGAGCAGTACTTC.

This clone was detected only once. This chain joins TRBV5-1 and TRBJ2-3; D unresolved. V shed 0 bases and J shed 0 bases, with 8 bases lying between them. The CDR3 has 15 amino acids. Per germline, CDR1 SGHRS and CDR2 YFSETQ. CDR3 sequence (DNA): TGCGCCAGCAGCTTGGCTTGGCTTAGCACAGATACGCAGTATTTT. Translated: CASSLAWLSTDTQYF.

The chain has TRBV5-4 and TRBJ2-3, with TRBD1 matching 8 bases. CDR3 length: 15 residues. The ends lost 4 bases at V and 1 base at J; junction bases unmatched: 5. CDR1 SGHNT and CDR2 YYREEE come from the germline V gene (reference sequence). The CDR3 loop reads CASSLTQGGTDTQYF. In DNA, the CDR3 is TGTGCCAGCAGCCTCACACAGGGGGGCACAGATACGCAGTATTTT.

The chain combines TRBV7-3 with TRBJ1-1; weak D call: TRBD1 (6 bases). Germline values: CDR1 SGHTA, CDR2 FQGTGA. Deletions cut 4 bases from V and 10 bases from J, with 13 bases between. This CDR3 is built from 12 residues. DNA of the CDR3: TGTGCCAGCAGCTCACCTCAGGGGAGAGCTTTCTTT. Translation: CASSSPQGRAFF.

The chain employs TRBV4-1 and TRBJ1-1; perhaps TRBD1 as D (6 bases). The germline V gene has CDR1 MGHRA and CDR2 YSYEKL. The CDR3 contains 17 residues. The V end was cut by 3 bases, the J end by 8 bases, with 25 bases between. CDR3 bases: TGCGCCAGCAGCCACCTCAGGGGCGAGTCCGAGTTGGGGGAAGCTTTCTTT. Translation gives CASSHLRGESELGEAFF.

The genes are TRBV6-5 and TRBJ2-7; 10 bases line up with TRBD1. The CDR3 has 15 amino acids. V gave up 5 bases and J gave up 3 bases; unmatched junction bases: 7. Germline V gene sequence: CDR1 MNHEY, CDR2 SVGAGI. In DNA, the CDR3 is TGTGCCAGCAGTCACCGGGACAGGGGCGTCTACGAGCAGTACTTC. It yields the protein CASSHRDRGVYEQYF.

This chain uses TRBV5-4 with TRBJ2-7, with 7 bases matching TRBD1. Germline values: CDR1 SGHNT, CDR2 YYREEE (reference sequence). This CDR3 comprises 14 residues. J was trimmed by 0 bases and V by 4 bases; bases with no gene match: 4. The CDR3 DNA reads TGTGCCAGCAGCCTGGACAGGCTCTCCTACGAGCAGTACTTC. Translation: CASSLDRLSYEQYF. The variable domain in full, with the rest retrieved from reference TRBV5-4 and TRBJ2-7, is ETGVTQSPTHLIKTRGQQVTLRCSSQSGHNTVSWYQQALGQGPQFIFQYYREEENGRGNFPPRFSGLQFPNYSSELNVNALELDDSALYLCASSLDRLSYEQYFGPGTRLTVT.

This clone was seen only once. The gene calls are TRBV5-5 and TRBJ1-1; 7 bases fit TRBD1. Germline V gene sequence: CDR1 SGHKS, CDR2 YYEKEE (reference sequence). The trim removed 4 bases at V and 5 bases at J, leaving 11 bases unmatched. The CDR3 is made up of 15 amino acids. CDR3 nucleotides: TGTGCCAGCAGCCCCCAGACAGGGTTTGAAACTGAAGCTTTCTTT. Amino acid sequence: CASSPQTGFETEAFF.

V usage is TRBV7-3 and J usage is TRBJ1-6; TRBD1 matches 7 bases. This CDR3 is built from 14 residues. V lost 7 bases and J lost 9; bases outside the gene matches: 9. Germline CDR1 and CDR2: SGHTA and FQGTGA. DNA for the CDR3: TGTGCCAGCACCACGGGGACAGAGGGTTCACCCCTCCACTTT. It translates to CASTTGTEGSPLHF.

DNA for the CDR3: TGTGCCAGCAGCTTATTTGTCGGCAGGGGCATCTATGGCTACACCTTC. This translates into CASSLFVGRGIYGYTF. The chain employs TRBV7-2 and TRBJ1-2, with TRBD1 as a possible D gene (6 bases). Trimming pared 2 bases from V and 4 bases from J, leaving 17 bases between. This CDR3 is 16 amino acids long. The germline CDR1 and CDR2 sequences are SGHTA and FQGNSA.